These T cell receptor beta chains were read from a single sample in a study of cytomegalovirus exposure and HLA in healthy donors. The data were produced by immunoSEQ multiplex PCR, yet TCRdb's version contains in-frame clones alone and is incomplete. In the table there are around 140,000 clones, 70% to 85% of which are singletons. Sample: PBMCs. All receptors come from a man aged 30 to 39 in good health and CMV-seropositive. Each CDR3 is given with its conserved first and last residue. A D gene is named only where the DNA matches it firmly. Clone size is shown for a subset of rows, as once, few, many or a class of expanded clone.

V,length,D,size,J,CDR3,DNA
TRBV6-5,14,TRBD1,.,TRBJ2-7,CASSLGTGVYEQYF,TGTGCCAGCAGTCTCGGGACAGGGGTATACGAGCAGTACTTC
TRBV19,15,.,once,TRBJ2-5,CASSIIQAGQETQYF,TGTGCCAGTAGTATAATTCAGGCAGGGCAAGAGACCCAGTACTTC
TRBV7-2,14,.,.,TRBJ1-4,CASSSAGFNEKLFF,TGTGCCAGCAGCTCCGCAGGGTTTAATGAAAAACTGTTTTTT
TRBV5-8,14,TRBD1,.,TRBJ1-2,CASRKGQGRHGYTF,TGTGCCAGCAGGAAGGGACAGGGAAGGCATGGCTACACCTTC
TRBV6-5,16,TRBD1,.,TRBJ1-2,CASSFGPGGLNYGYTF,TGTGCCAGCAGTTTTGGGCCAGGGGGCCTAAACTATGGCTACACCTTC
TRBV7-9,14,.,.,TRBJ1-2,CASSPGEEIYGYTF,TGTGCCAGCAGCCCAGGCGAAGAAATCTATGGCTACACCTTC
TRBV19,15,TRBD1,.,TRBJ1-1,CASSIMGQGSTEAFF,TGTGCCAGTAGTATAATGGGACAGGGATCCACTGAAGCTTTCTTT
TRBV30,13,.,.,TRBJ1-5,CALTQGPGQPQHF,TGTGCCTTAACACAGGGTCCCGGTCAGCCCCAGCATTTT
TRBV28,10,TRBD1,.,TRBJ2-5,CAGGTGTQYF,TGTGCCGGCGGGACAGGGACCCAGTACTTC
TRBV6-5,14,.,.,TRBJ2-1,CASSYSGVSNEQFF,TGTGCCAGCAGTTACTCCGGGGTATCCAATGAGCAGTTCTTC
TRBV5-1,14,TRBD1,.,TRBJ2-1,CASSPTTGPNEQFF,TGCGCCAGCAGCCCTACGACAGGGCCCAATGAGCAGTTCTTC
TRBV7-6,15,TRBD2,once,TRBJ2-2,CASSLNAGGTGELFF,TGTGCCAGCAGCTTAAATGCGGGAGGCACCGGGGAGCTGTTTTTT
TRBV2,15,TRBD2,.,TRBJ2-3,CASSSLAGITDTQYF,TGTGCCAGCAGCTCACTAGCGGGAATCACAGATACGCAGTATTTT
TRBV28,15,.,.,TRBJ1-2,CASSLRLEANYGYTF,TGTGCCAGCAGTTTACGACTGGAAGCTAACTATGGCTACACCTTC
TRBV6-5,14,.,few,TRBJ2-1,CASSYPSAGNEQFF,TGTGCCAGCAGTTACCCCTCTGCCGGGAATGAGCAGTTCTTC
TRBV7-8,16,TRBD2,.,TRBJ2-3,CASSLWRLAGTDTQYF,TGTGCCAGCAGCTTATGGCGGCTAGCGGGCACAGATACGCAGTATTTT
TRBV7-9,17,TRBD2,.,TRBJ2-2,CASSLGTSPSNTGELFF,TGTGCCAGCAGCCTAGGGACTAGCCCTTCGAACACCGGGGAGCTGTTTTTT
TRBV7-2,15,TRBD1,.,TRBJ1-4,CASRPRQGAAEKLFF,TGTGCCAGCAGACCCAGACAGGGGGCAGCTGAAAAACTGTTTTTT
TRBV28,16,TRBD1,.,TRBJ2-2,CASSNSGQGITGELFF,TGTGCCAGCAGCAATTCAGGACAGGGGATAACCGGGGAGCTGTTTTTT
TRBV6-5,14,.,.,TRBJ2-4,CASRPRLVENIQYF,TGTGCCAGCAGGCCCAGACTAGTTGAGAACATTCAGTACTTC
TRBV9,19,.,once,TRBJ2-3,CASSVGPAARYIGTDTQYF,TGTGCCAGCAGCGTAGGGCCGGCGGCGCGATATATTGGCACAGATACGCAGTATTTT
TRBV7-8,14,TRBD2,.,TRBJ2-7,CASSAGGRGYEQYF,TGTGCCAGCAGCGCAGGCGGGAGGGGCTACGAGCAGTACTTC
TRBV18,15,TRBD1,.,TRBJ2-7,CASSPPGGRMYEQYF,TGTGCCAGCTCACCCCCAGGGGGCCGTATGTACGAGCAGTACTTC
TRBV7-4,13,TRBD2,once,TRBJ2-7,CASSPRGGNEQYF,TGTGCCAGCAGCCCTCGGGGGGGGAACGAGCAGTACTTC